These T cell receptor beta chains were read from a single sample in a study of blood T cell repertoires in COVID-19. Generated by immunoSEQ multiplex PCR, the TCRdb table keeps only in-frame clones and is missing some. The sample carries around 250,000 clones, around 90% recorded once. Sequenced sample: PBMCs or T cells enriched from blood (not recorded which). All receptors come from a man in his forties who had been exposed to COVID-19. Each CDR3 is given with its conserved first and last residue.

J gene	V gene	CDR3 protein
TRBJ2-3	TRBV9	CASSVGGGRGYSDTQYF
TRBJ2-3	TRBV5-4	CASRVLTGGRTDTQYF
TRBJ1-2	TRBV30	CAWSVGDSSYGYTF
TRBJ1-5	TRBV19	CASSIAPRTGGQPQHF
TRBJ2-1	TRBV9	CASSATGTSGRSEQFF
TRBJ1-1	TRBV9	CASSSWEHENTEAFF
TRBJ1-2	TRBV28	CASSLSGYGYTF
TRBJ2-7	TRBV30	CAWSVLSEQYF
TRBJ2-6	TRBV5-5	CASSLPGANVLTF
TRBJ1-3	TRBV5-6	CASSSIQVSGNTIYF
TRBJ1-2	TRBV10-3	CAISESTGAGFGYTF
TRBJ2-1	TRBV30	CAWSVKDYLYNEQFF
TRBJ1-2	TRBV4-3	CASSQTGDPNYGYTF
TRBJ2-7	TRBV7-3	CASIYRVHEQYF
TRBJ1-4	TRBV5-1	CASSIGTARDEKLFF
TRBJ2-3	TRBV7-3	CASSDIRTSDTQYF
TRBJ1-6	TRBV28	CASTPGLSLHF
TRBJ1-3	TRBV5-6	CASSWGTGRGNTIYF
TRBJ1-4	TRBV12-5	CASGYSGGLNEKLFF
TRBJ2-5	TRBV27	CASSLSRRGETQYF
TRBJ1-4	TRBV28	CASSERTGGWEKLFF
TRBJ2-1	TRBV5-4	CASSSGRGGTYNEQFF
TRBJ2-1	TRBV7-9	CASSLVGGGDYNEQFF
TRBJ1-6	TRBV28	CASSLGGRPSGSPLHF